The T cell receptor (beta chain) described here comes from a study of T cells in Graves' hyperthyroidism and ophthalmopathy. In the study overall: Blood from the periphery was taken at initial diagnosis, before any treatment. Study-wide points: Researchers report that a 13 V-J model separated ophthalmopathy from stable hyperthyroidism.

Uncontrolled infection, other autoimmune disease, pregnancy or lactation excluded patients. Diagnoses rested on clinical symptoms, serum thyroxine and TRAb, thyroid ultrasound and orbital computed tomography. This clonotype was counted many times. The antigen remains unidentified. Authors of the study amplified TCR beta CDR3 regions from RNA transcripts. First-round RT-PCR with HTBI primers amplified the TCR CDR3 region. Each CDR3 protein is one row after TCRdb ran MiXCR on the multiplex PCR reads. The sample holds under 450,000 distinct CDR3 sequences; about a sixth are singletons and the top ten take more than 30%. This receptor was identified in a woman in her twenties or thirties with Graves' hyperthyroidism that later progressed to Graves' ophthalmopathy. Sequencing was done on a sample of blood.

The CDR3 nucleotides are TGTGCCAGCAGTTTAGCGGCGGGAGTTTATTACGAGCAGTACTTC. Residues: CASSLAAGVYYEQYF. The chain links TRBV28 to TRBJ2-7; the match to TRBD2 covers 7 bases. Germline CDR1 MDHEN, CDR2 SYDVKM. CDR3 length: 15 residues. The J segment lost 4 bases and the V segment lost 2 bases, leaving 8 bases of the junction unmatched.